This T cell receptor (beta chain) emerged from a study of blood T cell repertoires in COVID-19. Original analysis: Amplification with reference gene primers provided the estimates of nucleated cell counts. Generated by immunoSEQ multiplex PCR, the TCRdb table keeps only in-frame clones and is missing some. For V, J and clone size, that table is used; D and trimming come from the DNA. The table includes 100,000 to 150,000 clones, 65% to 90% detected once. CDR3 size: 16 residues. V was clipped by 6 bases and J by 0 bases; unmatched bases: 6. CDR1 and CDR2 (germline): SNHLY, FYNNEI. Material for sequencing was peripheral blood. The rearrangement uses TRBV2 and TRBJ2-3; 10 bases fit TRBD2. This clonotype was obtained from a woman aged 80 or over with acute or convalescent COVID-19. CDR3 sequence reads: CASSRGLATSTDTQYF. Here the CDR3 DNA reads TGTGCCAGCAGCAGGGGACTAGCGACAAGCACAGATACGCAGTATTTT.